Listed below are T cell receptor beta chains from one sample, sequenced in a study of blood T cell repertoires in COVID-19. TCRdb's table, derived via immunoSEQ multiplex PCR, lists solely in-frame clones and lacks some. The sample contains about 190,000 clones, around 84% of which appear only once. Sequenced sample: PBMCs or T cells enriched from blood (not recorded which). These receptor sequences come from a woman aged 30 to 39 who had recovered from COVID-19. The CDR3 runs from the conserved cysteine through the conserved F or W. The D gene is left open where the match is weak.

>TRBJ1-1|.|TRBV20-1
CSASSTWGGTEAFF
>TRBJ2-7|TRBD1|TRBV5-8
CASSLGTGNSYEQYF
>TRBJ2-1|.|TRBV12-3/TRBV12-4
CASSLDYYNEQFF
>TRBJ2-1|.|TRBV6-2/TRBV6-3
CASSILGVRGEQFF
>TRBJ1-5|.|TRBV30
CAWRTGESGPQHF
>TRBJ1-1|.|TRBV7-3
CASSLTTLDTEAFF
>TRBJ1-1|.|TRBV21-1
CASSGTGGNTEAFF
>TRBJ2-2|TRBD2|TRBV5-1
CASSLTSSGTNTGELFF
>TRBJ2-2|.|TRBV7-9
CASSLFRRGNTGELFF
>TRBJ2-1|.|TRBV7-9
CASSQSGRVTYNEQFF
>TRBJ1-6|.|TRBV15
CATSRGRGSPLHF
>TRBJ2-7|TRBD2|TRBV3-1/TRBV3-2
CTSSQSGTSGEQYF
>TRBJ1-1|.|TRBV4-2
CASSPPGGLMNTEAFF
>TRBJ1-1|.|TRBV6-6
CASSYSAVNTEAFF
>TRBJ2-5|TRBD2|TRBV5-4
CASSFQAGGAETQYF
>TRBJ2-1|TRBD2|TRBV30
CAWSLLAGGYNEQFF
>TRBJ1-5|.|TRBV20-1
CSASRTVGDQPQHF
>TRBJ2-5|.|TRBV19
CASKSPGGETQYF
>TRBJ2-6|.|TRBV27
CASSPLFDVLTF
>TRBJ1-1|.|TRBV28
CASSPGGGGYTEAFF
>TRBJ2-7|.|TRBV7-8
CASSEGAGYPLSSYEQYF
>TRBJ2-7|.|TRBV11-1
CASSPPAASIGEQYF
>TRBJ1-2|.|TRBV24-1
CATSDAGPSYGYTF
>TRBJ1-1|.|TRBV27
CASSLRSGVEAFF
>TRBJ2-5|TRBD2|TRBV7-2
CASSYLRTRVGETQYF
>TRBJ1-2|.|TRBV10-2
CASSDLGAGANYGYTF
>TRBJ1-2|TRBD1|TRBV30
CAWRPKGAGGGYTF
>TRBJ2-7|.|TRBV28
CASSSGGVYEQYF
>TRBJ1-6|.|TRBV7-3
CASSYSESSPLHF
>TRBJ1-4|TRBD1|TRBV5-1
CASRTGGMAEKLFF
>TRBJ1-1|.|TRBV28
CASSLTGRPEAFF
>TRBJ2-1|TRBD2|TRBV19
CASSFIAGGNNEQFF
>TRBJ1-1|.|TRBV10-3
CAISGGGRGPEAFF
>TRBJ1-5|.|TRBV7-8
CASSGKQEAGRGQPQHF
>TRBJ2-7|TRBD2|TRBV19
CASSHRTSGSYEQYF
>TRBJ2-7|TRBD2|TRBV20-1
CSASRLAGVGEQYF
>TRBJ2-6|.|TRBV29-1
CSVGGHAGANVLTF
>TRBJ2-7|.|TRBV5-8
CASSPDNRHWGEQYF
>TRBJ2-3|.|TRBV27
CASSLGGAPVDTQYF
>TRBJ2-7|.|TRBV19
CASMAENYEQYF
>TRBJ1-3|.|TRBV9
CASSVDRSSGNTIYF
>TRBJ2-7|TRBD2|TRBV3-1/TRBV3-2
CASSQDGRGLASVEQYF
>TRBJ2-3|.|TRBV4-2
CASSDGPEAQYF
>TRBJ2-1|.|TRBV2
CASVAGRTDYNEQFF
>TRBJ1-5|.|TRBV3-1/TRBV3-2
CASSPQASGDQPQHF
>TRBJ2-5|TRBD2|TRBV6-2/TRBV6-3
CASSYVLAGARGETQYF
>TRBJ1-5|.|TRBV4-1
CASSPLDGDQPQHF